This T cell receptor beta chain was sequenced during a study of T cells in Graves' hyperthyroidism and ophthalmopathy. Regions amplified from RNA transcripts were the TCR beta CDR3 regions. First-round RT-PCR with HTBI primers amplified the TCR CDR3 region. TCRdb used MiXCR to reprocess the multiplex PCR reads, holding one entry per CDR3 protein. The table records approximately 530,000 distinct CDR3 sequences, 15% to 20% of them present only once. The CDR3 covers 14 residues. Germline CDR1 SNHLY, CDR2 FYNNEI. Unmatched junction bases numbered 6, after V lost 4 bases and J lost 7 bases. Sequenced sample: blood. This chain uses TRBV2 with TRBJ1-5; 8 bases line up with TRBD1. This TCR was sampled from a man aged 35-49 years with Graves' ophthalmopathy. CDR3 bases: TGTGCCAGCAGTGCCGCAGGGGGCGTCCAGCCCCAGCATTTT. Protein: CASSAAGGVQPQHF.